This TCR beta chain was observed in a study of radiotherapy plus CTLA-4 blockade in lung cancer. General observations from the study: The best prediction of response reportedly came from early blood T cell clone dynamics, with interferon-beta.

Libraries were prepared by immunoSEQ multiplex PCR; TCRdb keeps only in-frame clonotypes and omits some of them. The sample records 45,000 to 55,000 clones, 65% to 90% being singletons. Turning to this clone: As yet, its antigen is unknown.

V lost 5 bases and J lost 3, with 17 bases in between. CDR1 and CDR2 (germline): MDHEN, SYDVKM. The CDR3 is 15 amino acids. The material was peripheral blood, obtained from a patient treated with radiotherapy plus ipilimumab. The V gene is TRBV28, the J gene TRBJ2-7; a weak D match, TRBD1 (5 bases). The origin of this receptor is a human donor with non-small cell lung cancer that progressed on radiotherapy plus ipilimumab. Some clones in this sample may be carry-over from other donors' samples. The CDR3 loop is CASSPPQGINYEQYF. As DNA, the CDR3 is TGTGCCAGCAGTCCCCCCCAGGGAATTAACTACGAGCAGTACTTC.